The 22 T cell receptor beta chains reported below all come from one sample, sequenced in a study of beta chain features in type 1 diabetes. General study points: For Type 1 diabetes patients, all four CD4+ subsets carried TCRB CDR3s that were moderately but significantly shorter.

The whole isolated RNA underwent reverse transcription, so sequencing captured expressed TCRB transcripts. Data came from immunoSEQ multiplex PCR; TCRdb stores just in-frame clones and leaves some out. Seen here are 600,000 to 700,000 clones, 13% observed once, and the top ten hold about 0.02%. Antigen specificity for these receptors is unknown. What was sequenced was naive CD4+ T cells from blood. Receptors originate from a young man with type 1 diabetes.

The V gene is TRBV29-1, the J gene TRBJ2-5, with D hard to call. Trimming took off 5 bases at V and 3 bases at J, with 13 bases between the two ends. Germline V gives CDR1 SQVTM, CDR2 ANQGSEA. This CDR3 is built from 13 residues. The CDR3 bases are TGCAGCGTTTCCGGGTCCGCAAAAGAGACCCAGTACTTC. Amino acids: CSVSGSAKETQYF.

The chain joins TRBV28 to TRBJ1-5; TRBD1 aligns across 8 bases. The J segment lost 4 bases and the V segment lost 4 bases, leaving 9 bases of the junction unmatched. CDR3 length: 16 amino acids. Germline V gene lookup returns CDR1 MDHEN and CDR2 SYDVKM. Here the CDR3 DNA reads TGTGCCAGCAGTTCCCCGGACAGGGAGTGGAATCAGCCCCAGCATTTT. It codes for CASSSPDREWNQPQHF. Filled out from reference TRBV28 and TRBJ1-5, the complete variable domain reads DVKVTQSSRYLVKRTGEKVFLECVQDMDHENMFWYRQDPGLGLRLIYFSYDVKMKEKGDIPEGYSVSREKKERFSLILESASTNQTSMYLCASSSPDREWNQPQHFGDGTRLSIL.

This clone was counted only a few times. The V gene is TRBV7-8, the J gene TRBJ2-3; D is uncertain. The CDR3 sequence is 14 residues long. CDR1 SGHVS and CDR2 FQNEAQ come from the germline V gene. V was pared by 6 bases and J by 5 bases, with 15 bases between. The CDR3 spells CASRIRVSVDTQYF. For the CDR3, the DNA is TGTGCCAGCAGAATTAGGGTATCAGTAGATACGCAGTATTTT.

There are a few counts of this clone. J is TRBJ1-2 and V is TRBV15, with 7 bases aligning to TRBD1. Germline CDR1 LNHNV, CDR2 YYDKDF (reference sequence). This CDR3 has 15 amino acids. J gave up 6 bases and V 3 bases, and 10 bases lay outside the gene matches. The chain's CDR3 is CATSRTGSAPHGYTF. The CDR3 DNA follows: TGTGCCACCAGCAGGACAGGGAGCGCTCCTCATGGCTACACCTTC.

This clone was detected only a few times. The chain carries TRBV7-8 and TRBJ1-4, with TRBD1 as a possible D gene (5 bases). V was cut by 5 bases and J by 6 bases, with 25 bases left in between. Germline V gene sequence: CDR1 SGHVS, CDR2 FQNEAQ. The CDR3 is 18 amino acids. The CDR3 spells CASSHHLDNRLGDEKLFF. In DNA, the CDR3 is TGTGCCAGCAGCCACCATCTTGACAACCGATTGGGGGATGAAAAACTGTTTTTT.

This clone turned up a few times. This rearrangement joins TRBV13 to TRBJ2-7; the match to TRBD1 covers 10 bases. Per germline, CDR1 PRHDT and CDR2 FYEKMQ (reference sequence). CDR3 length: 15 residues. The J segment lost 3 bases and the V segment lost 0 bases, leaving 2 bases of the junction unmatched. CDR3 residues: CASSLGGQGVYEQYF. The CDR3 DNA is TGTGCCAGCAGCTTAGGTGGACAGGGGGTCTACGAGCAGTACTTC.

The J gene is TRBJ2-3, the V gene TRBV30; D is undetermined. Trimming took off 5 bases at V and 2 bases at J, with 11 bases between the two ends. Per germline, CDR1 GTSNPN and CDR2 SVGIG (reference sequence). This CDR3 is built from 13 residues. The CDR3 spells CAWFPRYTDTQYF. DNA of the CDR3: TGTGCCTGGTTCCCGAGATACACAGATACGCAGTATTTT.

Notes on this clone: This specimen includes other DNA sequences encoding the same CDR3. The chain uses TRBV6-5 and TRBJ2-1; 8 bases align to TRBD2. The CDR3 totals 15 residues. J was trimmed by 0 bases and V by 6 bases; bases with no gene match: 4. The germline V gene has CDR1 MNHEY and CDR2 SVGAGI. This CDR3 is CASSPSGGSYNEQFF. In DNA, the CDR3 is TGTGCCAGCAGCCCGAGCGGGGGCTCCTACAATGAGCAGTTCTTC.

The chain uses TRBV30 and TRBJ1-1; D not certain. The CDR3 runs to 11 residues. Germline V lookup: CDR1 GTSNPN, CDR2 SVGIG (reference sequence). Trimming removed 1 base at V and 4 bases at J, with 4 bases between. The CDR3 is CAWSEITEAFF. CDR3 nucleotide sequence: TGTGCCTGGAGTGAAATCACTGAAGCTTTCTTT.

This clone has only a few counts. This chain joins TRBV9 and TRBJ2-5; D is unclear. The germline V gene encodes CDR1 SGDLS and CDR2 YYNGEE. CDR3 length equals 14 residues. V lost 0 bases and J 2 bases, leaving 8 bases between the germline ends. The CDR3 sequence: CASSVGLNQETQYF. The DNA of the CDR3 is TGTGCCAGCAGCGTAGGGCTGAATCAAGAGACCCAGTACTTC.

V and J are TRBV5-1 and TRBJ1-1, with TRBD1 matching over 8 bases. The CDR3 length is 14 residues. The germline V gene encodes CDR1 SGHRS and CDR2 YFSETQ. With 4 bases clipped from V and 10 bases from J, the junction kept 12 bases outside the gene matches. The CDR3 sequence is CASSVPDRAGPAFF. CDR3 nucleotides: TGCGCCAGCAGCGTCCCGGACAGGGCTGGACCAGCTTTCTTT.

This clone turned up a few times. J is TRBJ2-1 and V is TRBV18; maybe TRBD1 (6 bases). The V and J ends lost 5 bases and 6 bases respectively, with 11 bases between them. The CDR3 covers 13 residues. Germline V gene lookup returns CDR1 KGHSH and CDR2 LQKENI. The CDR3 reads CASSFGTINEQFF. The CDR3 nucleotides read TGTGCCAGCTCATTTGGGACAATCAATGAGCAGTTCTTC.

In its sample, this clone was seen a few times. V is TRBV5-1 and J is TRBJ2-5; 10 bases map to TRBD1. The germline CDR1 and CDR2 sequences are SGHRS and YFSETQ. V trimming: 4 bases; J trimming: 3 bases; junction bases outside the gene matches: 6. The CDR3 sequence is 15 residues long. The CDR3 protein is CASSLGGTGEETQYF. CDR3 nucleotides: TGCGCCAGCAGCCTAGGAGGGACAGGGGAAGAGACCCAGTACTTC.

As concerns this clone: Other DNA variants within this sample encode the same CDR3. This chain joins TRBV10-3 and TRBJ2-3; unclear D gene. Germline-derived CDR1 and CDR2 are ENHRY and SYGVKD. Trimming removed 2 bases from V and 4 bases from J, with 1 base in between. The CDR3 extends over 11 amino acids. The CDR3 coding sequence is TGTGCCATCAGTGAGGCAGATACGCAGTATTTT. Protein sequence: CAISEADTQYF.

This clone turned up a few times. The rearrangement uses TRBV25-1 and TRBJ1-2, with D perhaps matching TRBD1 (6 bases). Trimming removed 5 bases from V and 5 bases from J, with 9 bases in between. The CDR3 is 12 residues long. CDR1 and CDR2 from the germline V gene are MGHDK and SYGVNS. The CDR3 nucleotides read TGTGCCAGCAGTACACAGGGTTATGGCTACACCTTC. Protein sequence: CASSTQGYGYTF.

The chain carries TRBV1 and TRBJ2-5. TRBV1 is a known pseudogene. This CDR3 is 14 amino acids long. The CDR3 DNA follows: TGCACCAGCAGCCAAGTGGAAAACCAAGAGACCCAGTACTTC. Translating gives CTSSQVENQETQYF.

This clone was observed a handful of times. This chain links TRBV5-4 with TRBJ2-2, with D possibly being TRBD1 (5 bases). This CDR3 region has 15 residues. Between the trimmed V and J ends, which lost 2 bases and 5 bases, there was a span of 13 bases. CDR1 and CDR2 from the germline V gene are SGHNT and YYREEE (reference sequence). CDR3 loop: CASSFLGEVTGELFF. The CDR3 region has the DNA TGTGCCAGCAGCTTCCTAGGGGAAGTAACCGGGGAGCTGTTTTTT.

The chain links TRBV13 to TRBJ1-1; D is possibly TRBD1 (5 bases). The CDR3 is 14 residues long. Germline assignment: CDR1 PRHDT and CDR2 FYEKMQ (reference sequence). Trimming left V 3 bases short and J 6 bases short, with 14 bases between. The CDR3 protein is CASSFRGDRPEAFF. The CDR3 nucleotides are TGTGCCAGCAGCTTCAGAGGGGATCGACCTGAAGCTTTCTTT.

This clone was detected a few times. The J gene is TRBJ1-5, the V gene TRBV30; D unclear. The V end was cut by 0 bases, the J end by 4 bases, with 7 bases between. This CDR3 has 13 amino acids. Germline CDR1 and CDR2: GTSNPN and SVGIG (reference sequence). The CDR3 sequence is CAWSVDKNQPQHF. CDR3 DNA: TGTGCCTGGAGTGTAGACAAGAATCAGCCCCAGCATTTT.

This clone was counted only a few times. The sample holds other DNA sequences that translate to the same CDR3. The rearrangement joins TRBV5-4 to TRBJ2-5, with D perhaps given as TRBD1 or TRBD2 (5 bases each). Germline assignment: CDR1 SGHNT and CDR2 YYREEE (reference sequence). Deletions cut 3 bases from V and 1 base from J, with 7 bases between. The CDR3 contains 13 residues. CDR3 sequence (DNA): TGTGCCAGCAGCTCCGGGACCCAAGAGACCCAGTACTTC. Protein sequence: CASSSGTQETQYF. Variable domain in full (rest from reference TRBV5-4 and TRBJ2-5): ETGVTQSPTHLIKTRGQQVTLRCSSQSGHNTVSWYQQALGQGPQFIFQYYREEENGRGNFPPRFSGLQFPNYSSELNVNALELDDSALYLCASSSGTQETQYFGPGTRLLVL.

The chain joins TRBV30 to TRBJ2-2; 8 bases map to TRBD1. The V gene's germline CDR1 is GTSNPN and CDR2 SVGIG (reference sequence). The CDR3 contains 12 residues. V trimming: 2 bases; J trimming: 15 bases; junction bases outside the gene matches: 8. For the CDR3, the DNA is TGTGCCTGGAGTCCCCGACAGGGGAAGGTGTTTTTT. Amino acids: CAWSPRQGKVFF. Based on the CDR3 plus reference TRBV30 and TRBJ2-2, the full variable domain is SQTIHQWPATLVQPVGSPLSLECTVEGTSNPNLYWYRQAAGRGLQLLFYSVGIGQISSEVPQNLSASRPQDRQFILSSKKLLLSDSGFYLCAWSPRQGKVFFGEGSRLTVL.

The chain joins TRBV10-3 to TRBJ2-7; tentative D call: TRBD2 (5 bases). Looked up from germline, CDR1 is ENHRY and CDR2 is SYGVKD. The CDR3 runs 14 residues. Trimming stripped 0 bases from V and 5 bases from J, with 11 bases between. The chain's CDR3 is CAISESLAADEQYF. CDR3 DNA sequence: TGTGCCATCAGTGAGTCCTTGGCAGCGGACGAGCAGTACTTC.